The clone carrying this T cell receptor beta chain showed up just a few times. The data are from a study of T-cell reconstitution after alpha-beta-depleted transplantation in children. The authors prepared the TCRbeta library with unique molecular identifiers. MiXCR, run by TCRdb on the PCR reads, gives a single entry per CDR3 protein. The sample lists under 300,000 distinct CDR3 sequences, 7.5% to 10% seen once, with about 5% in the top ten. V gave up 9 bases and J gave up 4 bases, with 17 bases separating them. The CDR3 is 14 residues long. Germline CDR1 is ENHRY and CDR2 is SYGVKD. The sequencing used PBMCs from the stem cell graft donor, collected from the stem cell graft. V is TRBV10-3 and J is TRBJ2-3; TRBD2 is a possible D gene (6 bases). The sequence derives from a human donor who donated a stem cell graft to a child with SCID. CDR3 amino acids: CAMGMGGPADTQYF. The DNA for the CDR3 is TGTGCCATGGGGATGGGAGGTCCCGCAGATACGCAGTATTTT.